The entry below describes one T cell receptor (beta chain). The antigen is undetermined. The data stem from a study of shared clonotypes between healthy human individuals. Whole-study results and caveats: Sampling included only blood; tissue repertoires likely differ.

The CDR3 consists of 13 residues. The ends were cut back, 1 base at V and 8 bases at J, with 9 bases in the middle. Germline CDR1 SGHVS, CDR2 FQNEAQ. TCRdb keeps only in-frame clones here, not all; method: immunoSEQ multiplex PCR. The sample has nearly 1 million clones, about 80% seen once. What was sequenced was memory CD4+ T cells sorted from blood. Stated subset: CD45RA-negative fraction. V and J are TRBV7-8 and TRBJ1-5; D gene uncertain. This receptor was taken from a man younger than 35 in good health. The DNA for the CDR3 is TGTGCCAGCAGCTTAGGAGGGTTTGAGCCCCAGCATTTT. It translates to CASSLGGFEPQHF.